This T cell receptor beta chain was observed in a study of breast tumors, draining lymph nodes, adjacent tissues (TCRdb year 2016). In the study overall: Breast cancer patients provided tumor, adjacent nontumor tissue and axillary lymph nodes, and the study compared the TCR beta repertoires across these three sources. The study aimed to assess the relationships and possible T-cell exchange between tumor, surrounding tissue and draining lymph node repertoires in human breast cancer. What the authors observed across the whole study: The data were considered consistent with most tumor T cells being derived from the lymph node and subsequently expanding within tumor tissue. The conclusion that tumor T cells originate in lymph nodes was presented as consistent with a hypothesis rather than as directly demonstrated. T-cell repertoire diversity in tumors was found to be lower than in lymph nodes but higher than in nontumor tissue, and preferential V and J gene usage was observed. The similarity between tumor and nontumor tissue repertoires was significantly greater in luminal-like breast cancer than in basal-like breast cancer.

Lymph node samples came from the axillary draining lymph nodes of breast cancer patients. V drops 5 bases and J drops 3 bases, leaving 10 bases in between. The CDR3 contains 13 residues, cysteine and phenylalanine counted. The CDR3 DNA has 39 bases and is translated from base 1. Based on the germline V gene (reference sequence), the CDR1 and CDR2 sequences are SEHNR and FQNEAQ. A word on this clonotype: Its antigen is not yet known. The sample holds no much larger clone one base away, and base qualities are not on file.

These reads were obtained on an Illumina HiSeq 2000. TCR beta chain libraries were generated by multiplex PCR amplification. High-throughput sequencing was used to analyze the amplified TCR beta chain products. TCRdb reprocessing: public reads trimmed at Q25 with fastp, clones called with MiXCR, in-frame beta chains kept. Records with the same CDR3 protein are collapsed into one entry carrying the most frequent genes and DNA. The sample profile shows under 150,000 distinct CDR3 sequences; just under 20% of them were found once. Together, the top ten hold over 3% of the sample. The clonotype originates from a female donor with breast cancer. Some clones in this sample may be carry-over from other donors' samples. The chain was built from TRBV7-9 and TRBJ1-1; perhaps TRBD1 is the D gene, with 5 bases matching. The sequenced material came from axillary lymph node tissue. At the DNA level, the sequence is TGTGCCAGCAGCCGTCTGGGGGACACTGAAGCTTTCTTT. This sequence encodes CASSRLGDTEAFF. Extended through the reference TRBV7-9 and TRBJ1-1 proteins, this CDR3 yields the full variable domain: DTGVSQNPRHKITKRGQNVTFRCDPISEHNRLYWYRQTLGQGPEFLTYFQNEAQLEKSRLLSDRFSAERPKGSFSTLEIQRTEQGDSAMYLCASSRLGDTEAFFGQGTRLTVV.